The 14 T cell receptor beta chains in this list originate from one sample, sequenced in a study of cytomegalovirus exposure and HLA in healthy donors. Researchers ran the PCR with 60 Vbeta and 13 Jbeta primers. TCRdb's copy holds only in-frame clones and misses some; the assay was immunoSEQ multiplex PCR. This sample carries about 160,000 clones, about 80% of them seen once, and the ten largest clones take about 1%. The source material was PBMCs. The receptors derive from a woman aged 45-60 years in good health and CMV-seropositive.

This chain uses TRBV5-1 with TRBJ2-7; 7 positions match TRBD1. There are 16 residues in the CDR3. In germline, CDR1 is SGHRS, CDR2 YFSETQ. V trimming: 4 bases; J trimming: 7 bases; junction bases outside the gene matches: 17. For the CDR3, the DNA is TGCGCCAGCAGCCCTTTCATTCGACAGGGTAATTCTGAGCAGTACTTC. Protein sequence: CASSPFIRQGNSEQYF.

The chain combines TRBV10-2 with TRBJ2-5; weak D call: TRBD2 (5 bases). With 0 bases removed from V and 2 bases from J, the gap between germline ends came to 13 bases. This CDR3 is 16 amino acids long. Germline values: CDR1 WSHSY, CDR2 SAAADI. In DNA form, the CDR3 reads TGCGCCAGCAGTGAGTCGATCGGGGAGATACAAGAGACCCAGTACTTC. Translation gives CASSESIGEIQETQYF.

This clone was counted a single time. The chain combines TRBV28 with TRBJ1-5; D remains unclear. The CDR3 is 13 residues long. Trimming took 4 bases from V and 3 from J, leaving 7 bases between them. CDR1 is MDHEN, CDR2 SYDVKM, per germline. The CDR3 reads CASSSQFNQPQHF. In nucleotides, the CDR3 is TGTGCCAGCAGTTCGCAGTTCAATCAGCCCCAGCATTTT. Supplemented by reference TRBV28 and TRBJ1-5, the full variable domain reads DVKVTQSSRYLVKRTGEKVFLECVQDMDHENMFWYRQDPGLGLRLIYFSYDVKMKEKGDIPEGYSVSREKKERFSLILESASTNQTSMYLCASSSQFNQPQHFGDGTRLSIL.

The gene calls are TRBV13 and TRBJ1-1; D uncertain. V lost 10 bases and J 5 bases, leaving 17 bases between the germline ends. This CDR3 comprises 13 residues. Germline CDR1 is PRHDT and CDR2 is FYEKMQ (reference sequence). DNA of the CDR3: TGTGCCACCATCGGGGTGGGAGGGACTGAAGCTTTCTTT. It is translated as CATIGVGGTEAFF.

The sample holds one count of this clone. J is TRBJ2-1 and V is TRBV5-4; 8 bases are a match to TRBD2. The CDR3 is made up of 17 amino acids. Germline V gene lookup returns CDR1 SGHNT and CDR2 YYREEE (reference sequence). Germline trimming cut 1 base from V and 3 bases from J; bases unmatched to any gene: 9. DNA for the CDR3: TGTGCCAGCAGCTTGTATTGGGGCGGGGGGTACTACAATGAGCAGTTCTTC. Translating it yields CASSLYWGGGYYNEQFF.

V is TRBV7-9 and J is TRBJ2-2; 7 bases align to TRBD1. V shed 3 bases, J shed 6 bases, and the junction held 4 bases outside the gene matches. The germline V gene encodes CDR1 SEHNR and CDR2 FQNEAQ (reference sequence). The CDR3 has 14 residues. In nucleotides, the CDR3 is TGTGCCAGCAGCTTGGGACAGAATTCCGGGGAGCTGTTTTTT. Protein: CASSLGQNSGELFF. Supplemented by reference TRBV7-9 and TRBJ2-2, the full variable domain reads DTGVSQNPRHKITKRGQNVTFRCDPISEHNRLYWYRQTLGQGPEFLTYFQNEAQLEKSRLLSDRFSAERPKGSFSTLEIQRTEQGDSAMYLCASSLGQNSGELFFGEGSRLTVL.

The chain links TRBV6-5 to TRBJ2-7; weak D call: TRBD2 (6 bases). Germline V CDR1 and CDR2: MNHEY, SVGAGI. Deletions cut 0 bases from V and 6 bases from J, with 15 bases between. The CDR3 consists of 15 residues. For the CDR3, the DNA is TGTGCCAGCAGTTACTCAGGAGGGTCGGGCTCCGAGCAGTACTTC. It is translated as CASSYSGGSGSEQYF.

The chain's CDR3 is CASSLGGQGVGELFF. The DNA of the CDR3 is TGTGCCAGCAGTTTAGGGGGACAGGGCGTCGGGGAGCTGTTTTTT. V and J are TRBV28 and TRBJ2-2; 9 bases agree with TRBD1. V shed 2 bases and J 7 bases; nucleotides not matched to a gene: 5. CDR3 size: 15 residues. Germline V gene data show CDR1 as MDHEN and CDR2 as SYDVKM.

This clone has just one count. The CDR3 loop is CASSYMGASTDTQYF. CDR3 nucleotide sequence: TGTGCCAGTAGTTATATGGGGGCTAGCACAGATACGCAGTATTTT. This rearrangement joins TRBV19 to TRBJ2-3; possibly TRBD1 for D (6 bases). The CDR3 has 15 amino acids. Germline assignment: CDR1 LNHDA and CDR2 SQIVND (reference sequence). V gave up 5 bases and J gave up 0 bases, with 12 bases separating them.

This chain's CDR3 is CASSPSSNTGELFF. Written as DNA, the CDR3 is TGCGCCAGCAGCCCTTCTTCGAACACCGGGGAGCTGTTTTTT. V and J are TRBV4-3 and TRBJ2-2; no clear D gene. The CDR3 totals 14 residues. Trimming took 4 bases from V and 0 from J, leaving 6 bases between them. Germline CDR1 reads LGHNA; CDR2 reads YSLEER.

The chain links TRBV6-5 to TRBJ2-7; the match to TRBD2 covers 11 bases. This CDR3 is 13 amino acids long. In germline, CDR1 is MNHEY, CDR2 SVGAGI. Unmatched junction bases numbered 4, after V lost 6 bases and J lost 6 bases. CDR3 sequence: CASSQLAGVEQYF. The CDR3 coding sequence is TGTGCCAGCAGCCAACTAGCGGGAGTCGAGCAGTACTTC.

The chain carries TRBV4-2 and TRBJ1-1; 9 bases map to TRBD1. CDR1 is LGHNA, CDR2 YNFKEQ, per germline. There are 16 residues in the CDR3. V lost 0 bases and J lost 4; bases outside the gene matches: 6. In DNA form, the CDR3 reads TGTGCCAGCAGCCAAGAACGAACAGGGGGCGGCACTGAAGCTTTCTTT. Its protein is CASSQERTGGGTEAFF.

The gene calls are TRBV11-2 and TRBJ1-1, with 7 bases fitting TRBD1. CDR1 SGHAT and CDR2 FQNNGV come from the germline V gene. The junction had 7 bases not matched to a gene; V was cut back by 5 bases and J by 4 bases. The CDR3 spans 14 residues. CDR3 residues: CASSPDRDATEAFF. The CDR3, as DNA: TGTGCCAGCAGCCCTGACAGGGACGCCACTGAAGCTTTCTTT.

The chain uses TRBV2 and TRBJ2-1, with TRBD2 identical over 14 bases. The CDR3 length is 17 residues. V trimming: 7 bases; J trimming: 7 bases; junction bases outside the gene matches: 12. The germline V gene encodes CDR1 SNHLY and CDR2 FYNNEI. CDR3 loop: CASNLRGLAGVGNEQFF. As DNA, the CDR3 is TGTGCCAGCAATCTAAGGGGACTAGCGGGAGTGGGGAATGAGCAGTTCTTC.